This entry concerns a single TCR beta chain. The sample originates from a study of metastatic and nonmetastatic thyroid tumors. Study-wide background: Comparative analysis of repertoires was undertaken across blood and tumor or nodule tissue obtained from malignant and benign thyroid patients.

Not a single patient had been given any form of treatment at any point before undergoing thyroid surgery. Authors' analysis steps: Built for papillary thyroid cancer, a distant-metastasis classifier drew on CDR3 differences across clinicopathological groups. With MiXCR, TCRdb called clones anew from the PCR reads. The V and J calls, along with clone size, are taken from TCRdb and not from the paper's own processing. The sample has some 26,000 clones, more than 25% seen once. The sequenced material came from blood. This clonotype originated in a male donor with papillary thyroid cancer or a benign thyroid nodule (not recorded which). Some clones in this sample may be carry-over from other donors' samples.

The CDR3 region is CASGRLGLAGPEGTDTQYF. In nucleotides, the CDR3 is TGTGCCAGCGGCCGGTTGGGACTAGCGGGCCCCGAGGGGACAGATACGCAGTATTTT. This rearrangement joins TRBV13 to TRBJ2-3; 12 positions agree with TRBD2. Germline CDR1 reads PRHDT; CDR2 reads FYEKMQ (reference sequence). The CDR3 has 19 residues. V trimming: 8 bases; J trimming: 3 bases; junction bases outside the gene matches: 18.